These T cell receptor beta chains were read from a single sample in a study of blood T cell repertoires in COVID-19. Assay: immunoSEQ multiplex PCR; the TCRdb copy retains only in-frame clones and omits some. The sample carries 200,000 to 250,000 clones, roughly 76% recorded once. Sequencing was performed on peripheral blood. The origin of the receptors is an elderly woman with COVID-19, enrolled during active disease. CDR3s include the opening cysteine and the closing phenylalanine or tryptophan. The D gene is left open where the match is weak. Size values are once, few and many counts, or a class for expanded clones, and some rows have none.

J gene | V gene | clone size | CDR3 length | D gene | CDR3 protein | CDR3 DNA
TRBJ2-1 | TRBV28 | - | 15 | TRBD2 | CASSSGTRSSDEQFF | TGTGCCAGCAGCTCCGGGACTAGGTCTAGTGATGAGCAGTTCTTC
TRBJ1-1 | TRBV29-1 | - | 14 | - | CSVPANGMNTEAFF | TGCAGCGTCCCCGCCAACGGGATGAACACTGAAGCTTTCTTT
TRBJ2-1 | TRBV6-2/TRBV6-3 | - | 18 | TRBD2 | CASSYGGPGLAGRGEQFF | TGTGCCAGCAGTTACGGGGGCCCGGGACTAGCGGGACGGGGTGAGCAGTTCTTC
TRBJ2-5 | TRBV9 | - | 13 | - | CASSGRVQETQYF | TGTGCCAGCAGCGGCAGGGTCCAAGAGACCCAGTACTTC
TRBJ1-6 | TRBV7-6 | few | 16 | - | CASSLLAGEYNSPLHF | TGTGCCAGCAGCCTCTTAGCCGGGGAGTATAATTCACCCCTCCACTTT
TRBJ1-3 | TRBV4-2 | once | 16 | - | CASSQAQTVSGNTIYF | TGTGCCAGCAGCCAAGCCCAGACAGTCTCTGGAAACACCATATATTTT
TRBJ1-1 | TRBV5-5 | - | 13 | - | CASSLDWNTEAFF | TGTGCCAGCAGCCTGGACTGGAACACTGAAGCTTTCTTT
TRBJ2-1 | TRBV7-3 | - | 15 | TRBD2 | CASSLAGGPLGEQFF | TGTGCCAGCAGCTTAGCGGGAGGGCCTTTGGGAGAGCAGTTCTTC
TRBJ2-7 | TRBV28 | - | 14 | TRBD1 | CASVTAGTAYEQYF | TGTGCCAGTGTTACAGCCGGGACAGCCTACGAGCAGTACTTC
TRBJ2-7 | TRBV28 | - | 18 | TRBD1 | CASSSTGIGTAYSYEQYF | TGTGCCAGCAGTTCAACCGGAATCGGGACAGCATATTCCTACGAGCAGTACTTC
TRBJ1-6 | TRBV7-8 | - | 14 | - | CASSLQGDNSPLHF | TGTGCCAGCAGCTTACAGGGTGATAATTCACCCCTCCACTTT
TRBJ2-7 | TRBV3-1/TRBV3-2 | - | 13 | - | CASSKTGTYEQYF | TGTGCCAGCAGCAAGACAGGTACCTACGAGCAGTACTTC
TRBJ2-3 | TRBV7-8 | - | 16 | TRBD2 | CASVTSGGWSTDTQYF | TGTGCCAGCGTTACTAGCGGGGGGTGGAGCACAGATACGCAGTATTTT
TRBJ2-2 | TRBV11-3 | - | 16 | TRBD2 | CASRTTSGRGTGELFF | TGTGCCAGCAGAACCACTAGCGGACGGGGCACCGGGGAGCTGTTTTTT
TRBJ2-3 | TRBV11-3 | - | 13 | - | CASSLTGADTQYF | TGTGCCAGCAGCTTGACAGGAGCAGATACGCAGTATTTT
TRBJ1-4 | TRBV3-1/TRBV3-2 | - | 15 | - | CASSPRVPGNEKLFF | TGTGCCAGCAGCCCCCGGGTCCCGGGAAATGAAAAACTGTTTTTT
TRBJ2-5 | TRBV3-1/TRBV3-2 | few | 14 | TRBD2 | CASSHPGGEETQYF | TGTGCCAGCAGCCATCCGGGAGGGGAAGAGACCCAGTACTTC
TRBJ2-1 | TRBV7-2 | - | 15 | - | CASSGTGTLYNEQFF | TGTGCCAGCAGTGGTACCGGGACACTGTACAATGAGCAGTTCTTC
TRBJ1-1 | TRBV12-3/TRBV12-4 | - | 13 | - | CASSLQEGTEAFF | TGTGCCAGCAGTTTACAGGAGGGCACTGAAGCTTTCTTT
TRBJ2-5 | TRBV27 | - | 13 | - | CASMRVDQETQYF | TGTGCCAGCATGAGGGTAGATCAAGAGACCCAGTACTTC
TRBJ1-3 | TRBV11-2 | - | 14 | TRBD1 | CASSLGQMGNTIYF | TGTGCCAGCAGCTTGGGACAGATGGGAAACACCATATATTTT
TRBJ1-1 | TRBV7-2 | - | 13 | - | CASSLAEVTEAFF | TGTGCCAGCAGCTTAGCCGAGGTCACTGAAGCTTTCTTT
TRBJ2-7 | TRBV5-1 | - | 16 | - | CASSPTPRQGGYEQYF | TGCGCCAGCAGCCCTACCCCTCGCCAGGGCGGCTACGAGCAGTACTTC
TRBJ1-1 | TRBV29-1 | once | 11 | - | CSGQGATEAFF | TGCAGCGGGCAAGGGGCCACTGAAGCTTTCTTT
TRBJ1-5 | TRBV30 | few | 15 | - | CAWSVGGNSNQPQHF | TGTGCCTGGAGTGTCGGGGGGAATAGCAATCAGCCCCAGCATTTT
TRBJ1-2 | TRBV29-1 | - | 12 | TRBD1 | CSVGQGLGVYTF | TGCAGCGTTGGACAGGGGCTCGGAGTCTACACCTTC
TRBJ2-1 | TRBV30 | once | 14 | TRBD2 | CAWRGAGVYNEQFF | TGTGCCTGGAGGGGAGCGGGAGTGTACAATGAGCAGTTCTTC
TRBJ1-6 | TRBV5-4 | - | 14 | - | CASSSEFLAADLHF | TGTGCCAGCAGCTCCGAATTCCTCGCGGCGGACCTCCACTTT
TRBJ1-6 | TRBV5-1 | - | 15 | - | CASSLGQLNNSPLHF | TGCGCCAGCAGCTTGGGACAGTTGAATAATTCACCCCTCCACTTT
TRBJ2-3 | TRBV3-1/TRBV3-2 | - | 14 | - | CASSPRFITDTQYF | TGTGCCAGCAGCCCCCGGTTCATCACAGATACGCAGTATTTT
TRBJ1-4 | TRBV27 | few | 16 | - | CASSLYGRAANEKLFF | TGTGCCAGCAGTTTATACGGCAGGGCAGCGAATGAAAAACTGTTTTTT
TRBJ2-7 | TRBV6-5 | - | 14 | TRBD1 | CASCPLGQDYEQYF | TGTGCCAGCTGCCCCCTCGGACAGGACTACGAGCAGTACTTC
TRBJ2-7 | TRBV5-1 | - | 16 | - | CASSPGPGQGKGEQYF | TGCGCCAGCAGCCCGGGCCCTGGGCAGGGGAAGGGCGAGCAGTACTTC
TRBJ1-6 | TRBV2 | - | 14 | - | CASSLTGNNSPLHF | TGTGCCAGCAGTCTTACAGGGAATAATTCACCCCTCCACTTT
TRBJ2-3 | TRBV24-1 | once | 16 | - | CATSARGAQITDTQYF | TGTGCCACCAGTGCTCGCGGGGCGCAGATCACAGATACGCAGTATTTT
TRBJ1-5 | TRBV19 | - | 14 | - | CASSIRDFNQPQHF | TGTGCCAGTAGTATCCGGGATTTCAATCAGCCCCAGCATTTT
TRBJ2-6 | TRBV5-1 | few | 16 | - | CASSLPTPSGANVLTF | TGCGCCAGCAGCTTGCCGACACCTTCTGGGGCCAACGTCCTGACTTTC
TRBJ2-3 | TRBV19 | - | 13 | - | CASRQGTTDTQYF | TGTGCCAGTAGACAGGGTACCACAGATACGCAGTATTTT
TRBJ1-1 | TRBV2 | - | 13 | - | CASTEEGNTEAFF | TGTGCCAGCACCGAGGAGGGGAACACTGAAGCTTTCTTT
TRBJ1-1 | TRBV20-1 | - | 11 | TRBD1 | CSASRQGKAFF | TGCAGTGCTAGCAGACAGGGTAAAGCTTTCTTT
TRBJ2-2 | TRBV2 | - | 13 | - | CASQIQGTGELFF | TGTGCCAGCCAAATCCAGGGGACCGGGGAGCTGTTTTTT
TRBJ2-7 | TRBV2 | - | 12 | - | CASKTDSYEQYF | TGTGCCAGCAAGACAGACTCCTACGAGCAGTACTTC
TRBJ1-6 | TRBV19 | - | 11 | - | CASSSGGPLHF | TGTGCCAGTAGTTCGGGTGGGCCCCTCCACTTT
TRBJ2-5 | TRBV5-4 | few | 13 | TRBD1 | CASSAQGAETQYF | TGTGCCAGTTCTGCCCAGGGGGCGGAGACCCAGTACTTC
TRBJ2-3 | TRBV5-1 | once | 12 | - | CASSFGGETQYF | TGCGCCAGCAGCTTCGGGGGAGAGACGCAGTATTTT
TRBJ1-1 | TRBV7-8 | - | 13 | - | CASSRGLNTEAFF | TGTGCCAGCAGCCGAGGGCTGAACACTGAAGCTTTCTTT
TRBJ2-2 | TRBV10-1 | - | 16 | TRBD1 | CASSESGTGGTGELFF | TGCGCCAGCAGTGAAAGTGGGACAGGGGGCACCGGGGAGCTGTTTTTT
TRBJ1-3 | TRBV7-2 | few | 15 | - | CASSPPGSLRNTIYF | TGTGCCAGCAGCCCGCCAGGCAGTTTAAGAAACACCATATATTTT
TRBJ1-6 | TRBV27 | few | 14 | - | CASSSDRYNSPLHF | TGTGCCAGCAGTTCGGACAGATATAATTCACCCCTCCACTTT
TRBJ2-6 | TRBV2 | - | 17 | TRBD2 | CASRQAGAISGANVLTF | TGTGCCAGCAGGCAAGCGGGGGCAATCTCTGGGGCCAACGTCCTGACTTTC
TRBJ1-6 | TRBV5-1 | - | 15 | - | CASSLGEVPNSPLHF | TGCGCCAGCAGCTTGGGTGAGGTCCCGAATTCACCCCTCCACTTT